This TCR beta chain originates from a study of identical twins. This clonotype was counted between two and nine times. Its matching antigen is unknown. Study outcomes and limitations: With beta out-of-frame sequences, excess sharing by twins was weaker.

Germline V gives CDR1 SGHTA, CDR2 FQGTGA. CDR3 size: 15 residues. V shed 2 bases and J 8 bases; nucleotides not matched to a gene: 6. TCRdb reanalysed the 5' RACE reads using MiXCR and keeps one entry per CDR3 protein. The sample has some 900,000 distinct CDR3 sequences, about 12% seen once. Separately, the same data were catalogued under a study of yellow fever vaccine responses in identical twins.

This chain connects TRBV7-3 to TRBJ2-1, with 10 bases aligning to TRBD2. Sequencing was done on a sample of PBMCs. The receptor's source is a woman aged 18-35 years in good health. CDR3 bases: TGTGCCAGCAGCTTAGGGCTAGCGGGAGAGTATGAGCAGTTCTTC. Its protein product is CASSLGLAGEYEQFF. The complete variable domain, with remaining parts taken from reference TRBV7-3 and TRBJ2-1, reads GAGVSQTPSNKVTEKGKYVELRCDPISGHTALYWYRQSLGQGPEFLIYFQGTGAADDSGLPNDRFFAVRPEGSVSTLKIQRTERGDSAVYLCASSLGLAGEYEQFFGPGTRLTVL.